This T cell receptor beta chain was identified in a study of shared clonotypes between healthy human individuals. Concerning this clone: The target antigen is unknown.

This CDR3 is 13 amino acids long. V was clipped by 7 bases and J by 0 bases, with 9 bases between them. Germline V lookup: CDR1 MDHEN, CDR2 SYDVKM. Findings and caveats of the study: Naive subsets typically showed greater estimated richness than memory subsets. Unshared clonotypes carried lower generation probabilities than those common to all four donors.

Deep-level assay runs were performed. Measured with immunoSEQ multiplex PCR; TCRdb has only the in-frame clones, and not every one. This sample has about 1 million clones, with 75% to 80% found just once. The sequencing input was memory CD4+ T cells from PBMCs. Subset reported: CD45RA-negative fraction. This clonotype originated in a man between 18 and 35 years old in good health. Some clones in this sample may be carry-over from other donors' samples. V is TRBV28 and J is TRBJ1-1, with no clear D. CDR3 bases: TGTGCCAGCAAACCGGGTCTGAACACTGAAGCTTTCTTT. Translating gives CASKPGLNTEAFF.